These 26 T cell receptor beta chains came from one sample sequenced in a study of blood T cell repertoires in COVID-19. TCRdb keeps only in-frame clones here, not all; method: immunoSEQ multiplex PCR. The table includes about 260,000 clones, around 87% detected once. Sequencing was carried out using peripheral blood. The source is a woman aged 50 to 65 with acute or convalescent COVID-19.

With respect to this clone: Other nucleotide sequences from this sample produce the same CDR3. The rearrangement uses TRBV28 and TRBJ1-5; no clear D. V lost 2 bases to trimming and J lost 6 bases, with 2 bases between them. The germline CDR1 and CDR2 sequences are MDHEN and SYDVKM. There are 11 residues in the CDR3. The CDR3, as DNA: TGTGCCAGCAGTTTACGTCAGCCCCAGCATTTT. Protein: CASSLRQPQHF. The variable domain in full, completed from reference TRBV28 and TRBJ1-5, reads DVKVTQSSRYLVKRTGEKVFLECVQDMDHENMFWYRQDPGLGLRLIYFSYDVKMKEKGDIPEGYSVSREKKERFSLILESASTNQTSMYLCASSLRQPQHFGDGTRLSIL.

The chain uses TRBV28 and TRBJ1-2; 8 bases are a match to TRBD1. Trimming took 4 bases from V and 5 from J; bases not matched to a gene: 6. The CDR3 runs to 14 residues. The germline CDR1 and CDR2 sequences are MDHEN and SYDVKM. CDR3 DNA: TGTGCCAGCAGTTCCGGGGACAGGAGTTATGGCTACACCTTC. Residues: CASSSGDRSYGYTF.

CDR3 loop: CASTRVAGAVDTQYF. In nucleotides, the CDR3 is TGTGCCAGTACTCGGGTAGCGGGAGCGGTAGATACGCAGTATTTT. The J gene is TRBJ2-3, the V gene TRBV19; 9 nucleotides match TRBD2. Germline trimming cut 7 bases from V and 5 bases from J; bases unmatched to any gene: 10. The CDR3 covers 15 residues. Germline values: CDR1 LNHDA, CDR2 SQIVND (reference sequence).

The rearrangement links TRBV6-2 or TRBV6-3 to TRBJ2-3; a possible D gene is TRBD2 (6 bases). Germline CDR1 reads MNHEY; CDR2 reads SVGEGT. V was trimmed by 2 bases and J by 2 bases, leaving 8 bases between them. The CDR3 covers 14 residues. DNA of the CDR3: TGTGCCAGCAGTTACGGGGGACTCACAGATACGCAGTATTTT. It is translated as CASSYGGLTDTQYF.

This chain uses TRBV13 with TRBJ2-3; 13 positions match TRBD2. With V trimmed by 5 bases and J by 6 bases, 17 bases remained unmatched. Germline V gene lookup returns CDR1 PRHDT and CDR2 FYEKMQ (reference sequence). CDR3 length equals 19 residues. This chain's CDR3 is CASSPNPYTSGRADDTQYF. For the CDR3, the DNA is TGTGCCAGCAGCCCGAACCCGTATACTAGCGGGAGGGCCGACGATACGCAGTATTTT.

The chain employs TRBV6-5 and TRBJ1-2, with 8 bases aligning to TRBD1. Trimming took 6 bases from V and 5 from J; bases not matched to a gene: 5. The germline gives CDR1 MNHEY, CDR2 SVGAGI. The CDR3 contains 13 residues. CDR3 nucleotide sequence: TGTGCCAGCAGCGGACAGGGAAATTATGGCTACACCTTC. It yields the protein CASSGQGNYGYTF.

The rearrangement uses TRBV7-2 and TRBJ2-7; the match to TRBD2 covers 10 bases. The CDR3 runs to 17 residues. Losses at the gene ends were 4 bases for V and 3 bases for J; bases not matched to a gene: 12. Germline V lookup: CDR1 SGHTA, CDR2 FQGNSA. The CDR3: CASSSREGAGGIYEQYF. The CDR3 DNA reads TGTGCCAGCAGCTCGAGGGAAGGAGCGGGAGGGATCTACGAGCAGTACTTC.

This chain links TRBV30 with TRBJ1-6, with 9 bases identical to TRBD1. Trimming at V came to 3 bases and at J to 6 bases, leaving 9 bases not matched to a gene. The germline V gene has CDR1 GTSNPN and CDR2 SVGIG (reference sequence). This CDR3 spans 16 amino acids. CDR3 bases: TGTGCCTGGAGATTCGGGACAGGGATGTCTAATTCACCCCTCCACTTT. Translation: CAWRFGTGMSNSPLHF. The full variable domain, completed using reference TRBV30 and TRBJ1-6, is SQTIHQWPATLVQPVGSPLSLECTVEGTSNPNLYWYRQAAGRGLQLLFYSVGIGQISSEVPQNLSASRPQDRQFILSSKKLLLSDSGFYLCAWRFGTGMSNSPLHFGNGTRLTVT.

This clone was seen just once. This chain links TRBV6-7 with TRBJ1-6, with 7 bases fitting TRBD1. TRBV6-7 is labeled an ORF, and its function is uncertain. There are 16 residues in the CDR3. V trimming: 0 bases; J trimming: 10 bases; junction bases outside the gene matches: 9. The chain's CDR3 is CASSYSDRVSRSPLHF. CDR3 DNA sequence: TGTGCCAGCAGTTACTCAGACAGGGTCTCGAGGTCACCCCTCCACTTT.

This clone was counted at least ten times. The same CDR3 can be traced to other DNA sequences in this sample. V gene TRBV19 combines with J gene TRBJ1-5; 11 positions agree with TRBD1. Germline values: CDR1 LNHDA, CDR2 SQIVND (reference sequence). The CDR3 has 17 amino acids. V shed 3 bases, J shed 7 bases, and the junction held 11 bases outside the gene matches. The CDR3 sequence: CASSILGGTGGGQPQHF. CDR3 bases: TGTGCCAGTAGTATCCTCGGTGGGACAGGGGGAGGCCAGCCCCAGCATTTT.

The chain links TRBV28 to TRBJ2-1; 7 nucleotides match TRBD2. Germline values: CDR1 MDHEN, CDR2 SYDVKM. The CDR3 extends over 15 amino acids. The V gene end was trimmed by 6 bases and the J gene end by 0 bases; junction bases not matched to a gene: 5. CDR3 nucleotides: TGTGCCAGCAGACCTCTAGCGGACTCCTACAATGAGCAGTTCTTC. Translating gives CASRPLADSYNEQFF.

The chain is built from TRBV29-1 and TRBJ2-1, with TRBD2 as a possible D gene (6 bases). The CDR3 runs to 14 residues. V dropped 5 bases and J dropped 6 bases, with 17 bases sitting between them. Germline V CDR1 and CDR2: SQVTM, ANQGSEA. The CDR3 nucleotides read TGCAGCGTTCTTTTCGGCGGGACGGGCAATGAGCAGTTCTTC. It translates to CSVLFGGTGNEQFF.

V is TRBV7-2 and J is TRBJ1-5; no reliable D call. The V end lost 1 base, the J end lost 1 base, and 5 bases lay between the germline ends. Germline assignment: CDR1 SGHTA and CDR2 FQGNSA. The CDR3 has 14 residues. The CDR3 protein is CASSLVLSNQPQHF. The CDR3, as DNA: TGTGCCAGCAGCTTAGTTCTGAGCAATCAGCCCCAGCATTTT. Full variable domain (remainder filled in from reference TRBV7-2 and TRBJ1-5): GAGVSQSPSNKVTEKGKDVELRCDPISGHTALYWYRQSLGQGLEFLIYFQGNSAPDKSGLPSDRFSAERTGGSVSTLTIQRTQQEDSAVYLCASSLVLSNQPQHFGDGTRLSIL.

DNA of the CDR3: TGTGCCAGCAGTAGGGACAGGGCGAATGAAAAACTGTTTTTT. Its translation: CASSRDRANEKLFF. The chain combines TRBV2 with TRBJ1-4, with 9 nucleotides matching TRBD1. The CDR3 sequence is 14 residues long. Germline V gives CDR1 SNHLY, CDR2 FYNNEI. V trimming: 5 bases; J trimming: 5 bases; junction bases outside the gene matches: 3.

The chain is built from TRBV5-4 and TRBJ2-5; TRBD1 might be the D (5 bases). Germline V CDR1 and CDR2: SGHNT, YYREEE (reference sequence). V was clipped by 5 bases and J by 8 bases, with 10 bases between them. This CDR3 has 11 residues. DNA of the CDR3: TGTGCCAGCAGGCAGGGCGAAACCCAGTACTTC. This sequence encodes CASRQGETQYF.

The sample holds a few counts of this clone. J is TRBJ2-2 and V is TRBV9; perhaps TRBD2 as D (6 bases). Trimming removed 4 bases at V and 6 bases at J, with 16 bases between. Germline CDR1 SGDLS, CDR2 YYNGEE. This CDR3 is 15 amino acids long. The CDR3 sequence: CASSMTSKVAGELFF. CDR3 nucleotides: TGTGCCAGCAGCATGACTAGTAAGGTCGCCGGGGAGCTGTTTTTT.

This sequence joins TRBV7-9 and TRBJ2-7; perhaps TRBD1 as D (5 bases). V was pared by 3 bases and J by 0 bases, with 18 bases between. This CDR3 is built from 17 residues. Germline V lookup: CDR1 SEHNR, CDR2 FQNEAQ (reference sequence). The CDR3 sequence is CASSLSGNVLSSYEQYF. CDR3 DNA sequence: TGTGCCAGCAGCTTGTCAGGGAACGTCCTATCCTCCTACGAGCAGTACTTC.

The chain joins TRBV5-1 to TRBJ2-1, with TRBD2 matching over 7 bases. CDR1 SGHRS and CDR2 YFSETQ come from the germline V gene. The CDR3 has 16 residues. V was pared by 7 bases and J by 0 bases, with 10 bases of the junction left unmatched. The CDR3 bases are TGCGCCAGCTCTATCACCGGCGGGGGCTCCTACAATGAGCAGTTCTTC. Amino acid sequence: CASSITGGGSYNEQFF.

The chain couples TRBV5-8 to TRBJ1-5, with TRBD1 matching over 7 bases. The CDR3 consists of 17 residues. The germline V gene encodes CDR1 SGHTS and CDR2 YDEGEE. Unmatched junction bases numbered 10, after V lost 3 bases and J lost 1 base. Written as DNA, the CDR3 is TGTGCCAGCAGCTCCGGGACAGCAAGCTTCAGCAATCAGCCCCAGCATTTT. It encodes CASSSGTASFSNQPQHF.

The V gene is TRBV19, the J gene TRBJ1-5; D not certain. Germline V gene sequence: CDR1 LNHDA, CDR2 SQIVND (reference sequence). The germline V and J ends were trimmed by 4 bases and 6 bases, with 10 bases remaining between them. The CDR3 totals 13 residues. CDR3 nucleotides: TGTGCCAGTAGTAAGCCGGGAGCTCAGCCCCAGCATTTT. It translates to CASSKPGAQPQHF.

The rearrangement links TRBV7-3 to TRBJ1-5; D perhaps matches TRBD1 (6 bases). This CDR3 has 13 amino acids. Trimming took 4 bases from V and 7 from J, leaving 11 bases between them. Germline CDR1 reads SGHTA; CDR2 reads FQGTGA. DNA for the CDR3: TGTGCCAGCAGCTCCGATCAGGGGCAGCCCCAGCATTTT. Amino acids: CASSSDQGQPQHF.

A word on this clone: This sample also contains other DNA sequences that code for the same CDR3. The chain employs TRBV7-9 and TRBJ1-4; TRBD1 matches 7 bases. The length of the CDR3 is 15 residues. The germline gives CDR1 SEHNR, CDR2 FQNEAQ (reference sequence). Germline trimming cut 3 bases from V and 3 bases from J; bases unmatched to any gene: 4. CDR3 bases: TGTGCCAGCAGCTTGGCGGGGACAGCTAATGAAAAACTGTTTTTT. This gives the protein CASSLAGTANEKLFF.

The chain couples TRBV28 to TRBJ2-2; 7 positions agree with TRBD2. The CDR3 spans 12 residues. Germline CDR1 reads MDHEN; CDR2 reads SYDVKM. The trim removed 9 bases at V and 8 bases at J, leaving 6 bases unmatched. DNA of the CDR3: TGTGCCAGTGGGACTATTCGGGGGGAGCTGTTTTTT. Translating gives CASGTIRGELFF.

The rearrangement uses TRBV7-2 and TRBJ2-7, with a possible D match to TRBD1 (5 bases). V lost 5 bases and J lost 5, with 16 bases in between. The germline V gene has CDR1 SGHTA and CDR2 FQGNSA. The CDR3 totals 14 residues. DNA for the CDR3: TGTGCCAGCAGCCAGGGATCGAACCGCGACGAGCAGTACTTC. It codes for CASSQGSNRDEQYF.

V gene TRBV7-3 combines with J gene TRBJ2-1; no firm D call. V was clipped by 6 bases and J by 3 bases, with 9 bases between them. CDR1 SGHTA and CDR2 FQGTGA come from the germline V gene. CDR3 length equals 13 residues. The CDR3 region is CASSPGNYNEQFF. As DNA, the CDR3 is TGTGCCAGCAGTCCAGGTAACTACAATGAGCAGTTCTTC.

With regard to this clone: This sample includes further DNA sequences coding for the same CDR3. This rearrangement joins TRBV9 to TRBJ1-5; 7 positions agree with TRBD1. CDR3 length: 14 amino acids. V was pared by 4 bases and J by 6 bases, with 7 bases of the junction left unmatched. The germline gives CDR1 SGDLS, CDR2 YYNGEE. The CDR3 DNA sequence: TGTGCCAGCAGCCCCCGACAGGGCGGTCAGCCCCAGCATTTT. Its translation is CASSPRQGGQPQHF.